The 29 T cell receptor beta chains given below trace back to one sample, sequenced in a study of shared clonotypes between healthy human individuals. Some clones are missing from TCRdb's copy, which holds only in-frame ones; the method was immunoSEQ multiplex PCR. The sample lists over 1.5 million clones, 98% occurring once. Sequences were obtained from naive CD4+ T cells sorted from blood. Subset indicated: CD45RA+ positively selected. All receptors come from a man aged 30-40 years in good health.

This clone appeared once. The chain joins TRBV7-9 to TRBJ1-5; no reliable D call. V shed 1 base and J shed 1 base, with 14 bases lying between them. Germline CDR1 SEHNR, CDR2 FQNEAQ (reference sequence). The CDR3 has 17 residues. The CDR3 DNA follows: TGTGCCAGCAGCTTAGGGACGGAGACTTTAAGCAATCAGCCCCAGCATTTT. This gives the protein CASSLGTETLSNQPQHF.

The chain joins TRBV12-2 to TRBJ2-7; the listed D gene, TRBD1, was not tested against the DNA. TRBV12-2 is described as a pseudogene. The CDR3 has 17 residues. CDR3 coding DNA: TGTGCAAGTCGCTCGATGGGGCAGGGCATTCTTCCCTACGAGCAGTACTTC. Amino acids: CASRSMGQGILPYEQYF.

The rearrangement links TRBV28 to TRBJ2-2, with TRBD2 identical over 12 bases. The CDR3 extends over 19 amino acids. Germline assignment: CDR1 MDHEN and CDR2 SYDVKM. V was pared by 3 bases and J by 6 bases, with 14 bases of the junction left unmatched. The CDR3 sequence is CASSFVRSGTSGLPGELFF. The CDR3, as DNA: TGTGCCAGCAGTTTTGTGAGGTCCGGGACTAGCGGGTTACCCGGGGAGCTGTTTTTT.

CDR3 loop: CASSRGATNEKLFF. The CDR3 DNA follows: TGTGCCAGCAGTCGAGGTGCAACTAATGAAAAACTGTTTTTT. The rearrangement uses TRBV9 and TRBJ1-4; D gene unclear. The ends were cut back, 5 bases at V and 0 bases at J, with 8 bases in the middle. CDR3 length equals 14 residues. Germline values: CDR1 SGDLS, CDR2 YYNGEE.

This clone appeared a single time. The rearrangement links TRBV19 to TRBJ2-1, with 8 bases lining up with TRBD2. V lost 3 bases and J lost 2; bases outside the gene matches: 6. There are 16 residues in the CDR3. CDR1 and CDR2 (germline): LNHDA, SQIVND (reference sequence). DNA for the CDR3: TGTGCCAGTAGTATGGCGGCGGGAGGACCCTACAATGAGCAGTTCTTC. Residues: CASSMAAGGPYNEQFF.

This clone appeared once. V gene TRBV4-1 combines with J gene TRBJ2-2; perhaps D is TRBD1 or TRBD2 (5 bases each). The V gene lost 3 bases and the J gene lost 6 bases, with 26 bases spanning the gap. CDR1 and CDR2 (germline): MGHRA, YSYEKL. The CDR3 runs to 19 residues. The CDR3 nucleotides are TGCGCCAGCAGCCAGCCCCGGGACCTCTACCCCTTGACGTCCGGGGAGCTGTTTTTT. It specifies CASSQPRDLYPLTSGELFF.

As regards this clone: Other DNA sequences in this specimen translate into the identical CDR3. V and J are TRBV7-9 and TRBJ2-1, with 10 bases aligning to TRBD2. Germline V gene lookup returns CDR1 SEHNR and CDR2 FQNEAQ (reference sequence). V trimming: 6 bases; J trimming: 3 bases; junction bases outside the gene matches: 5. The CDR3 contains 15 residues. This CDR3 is CASSLLAGSYNEQFF. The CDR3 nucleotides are TGTGCCAGCAGTTTACTAGCGGGGAGCTACAATGAGCAGTTCTTC.

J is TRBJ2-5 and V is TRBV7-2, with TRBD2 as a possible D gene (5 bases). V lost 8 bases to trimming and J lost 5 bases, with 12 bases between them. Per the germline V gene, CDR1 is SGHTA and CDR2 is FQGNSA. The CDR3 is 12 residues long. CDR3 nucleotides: TGTGCCAGCGTCAGAGGGTTGGAGACCCAGTACTTC. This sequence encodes CASVRGLETQYF.

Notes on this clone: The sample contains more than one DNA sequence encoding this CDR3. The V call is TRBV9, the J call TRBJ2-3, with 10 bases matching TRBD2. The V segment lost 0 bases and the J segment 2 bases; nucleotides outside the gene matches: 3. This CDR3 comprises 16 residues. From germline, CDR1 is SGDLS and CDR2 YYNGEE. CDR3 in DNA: TGTGCCAGCAGCGTAGGGACTAGCGGTTACACAGATACGCAGTATTTT. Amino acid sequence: CASSVGTSGYTDTQYF.

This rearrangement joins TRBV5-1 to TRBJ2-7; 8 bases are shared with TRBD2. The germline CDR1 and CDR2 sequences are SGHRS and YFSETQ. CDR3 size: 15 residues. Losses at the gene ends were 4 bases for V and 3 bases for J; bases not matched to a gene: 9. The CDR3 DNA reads TGCGCCAGCAGCCTACGGACTAGCCGCGTCTACGAGCAGTACTTC. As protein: CASSLRTSRVYEQYF.

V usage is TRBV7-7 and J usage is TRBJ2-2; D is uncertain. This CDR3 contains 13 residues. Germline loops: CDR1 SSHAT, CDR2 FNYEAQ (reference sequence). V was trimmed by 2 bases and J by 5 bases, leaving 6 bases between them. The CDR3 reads CASSLKETGELFF. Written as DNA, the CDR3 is TGTGCCAGCAGCTTAAAAGAAACCGGGGAGCTGTTTTTT.

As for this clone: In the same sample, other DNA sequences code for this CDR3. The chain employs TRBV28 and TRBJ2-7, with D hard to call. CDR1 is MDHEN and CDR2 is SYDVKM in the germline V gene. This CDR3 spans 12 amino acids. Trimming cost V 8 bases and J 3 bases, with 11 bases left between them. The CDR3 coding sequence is TGTGCCAGCTCACCTCCAGGCTACGAGCAGTACTTC. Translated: CASSPPGYEQYF.

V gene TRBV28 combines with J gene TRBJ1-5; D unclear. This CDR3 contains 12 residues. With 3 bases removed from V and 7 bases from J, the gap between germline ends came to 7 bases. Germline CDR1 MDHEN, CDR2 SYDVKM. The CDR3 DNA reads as TGTGCCAGCAGTTTTAACCCGCAGCCCCAGCATTTT. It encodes CASSFNPQPQHF.

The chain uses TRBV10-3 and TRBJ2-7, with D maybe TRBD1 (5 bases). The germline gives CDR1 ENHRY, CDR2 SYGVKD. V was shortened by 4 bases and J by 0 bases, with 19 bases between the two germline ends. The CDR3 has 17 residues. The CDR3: CAISGVRDRFYSYEQYF. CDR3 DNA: TGTGCCATCAGTGGGGTGAGAGACAGATTTTACTCCTACGAGCAGTACTTC.

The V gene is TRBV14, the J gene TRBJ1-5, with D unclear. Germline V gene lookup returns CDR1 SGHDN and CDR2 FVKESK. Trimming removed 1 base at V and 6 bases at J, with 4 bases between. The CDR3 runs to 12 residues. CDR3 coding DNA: TGTGCCAGCAGCCAAGCCCCTCAGCCCCAGCATTTT. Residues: CASSQAPQPQHF.

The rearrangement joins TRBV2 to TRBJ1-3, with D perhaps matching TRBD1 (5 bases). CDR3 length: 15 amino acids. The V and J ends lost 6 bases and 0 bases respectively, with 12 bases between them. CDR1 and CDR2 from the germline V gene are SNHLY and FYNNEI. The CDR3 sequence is CASRRRQGSGNTIYF. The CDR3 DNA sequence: TGTGCCAGCAGGAGGAGGCAGGGCTCTGGAAACACCATATATTTT.

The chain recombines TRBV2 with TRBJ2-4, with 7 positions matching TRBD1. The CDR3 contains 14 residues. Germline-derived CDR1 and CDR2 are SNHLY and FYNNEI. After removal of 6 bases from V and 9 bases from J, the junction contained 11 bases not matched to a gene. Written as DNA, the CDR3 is TGTGCCAGCAGAGACTACAGGGGTTGGGGCATTCAGTACTTC. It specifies CASRDYRGWGIQYF.

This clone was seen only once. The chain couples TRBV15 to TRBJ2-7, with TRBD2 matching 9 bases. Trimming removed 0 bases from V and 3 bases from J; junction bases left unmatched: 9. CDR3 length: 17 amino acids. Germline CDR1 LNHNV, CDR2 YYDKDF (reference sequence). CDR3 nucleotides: TGTGCCACCAGCAGAGATCTAGCGGGACCGACCAACTACGAGCAGTACTTC. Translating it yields CATSRDLAGPTNYEQYF.

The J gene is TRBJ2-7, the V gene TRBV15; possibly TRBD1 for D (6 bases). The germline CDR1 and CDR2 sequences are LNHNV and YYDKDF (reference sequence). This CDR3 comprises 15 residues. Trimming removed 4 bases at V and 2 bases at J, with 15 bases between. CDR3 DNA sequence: TGTGCCACCAGCACACGACAGGTGATACCCTACGAGCAGTACTTC. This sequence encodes CATSTRQVIPYEQYF.

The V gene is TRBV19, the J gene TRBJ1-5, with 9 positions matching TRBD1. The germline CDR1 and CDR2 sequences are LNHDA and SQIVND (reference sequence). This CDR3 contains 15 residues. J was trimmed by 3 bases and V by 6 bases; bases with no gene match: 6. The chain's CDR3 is CASRPGQGLNQPQHF. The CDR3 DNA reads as TGTGCCAGTAGGCCGGGACAGGGCCTCAATCAGCCCCAGCATTTT. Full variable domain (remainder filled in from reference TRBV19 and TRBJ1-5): DGGITQSPKYLFRKEGQNVTLSCEQNLNHDAMYWYRQDPGQGLRLIYYSQIVNDFQKGDIAEGYSVSREKKESFPLTVTSAQKNPTAFYLCASRPGQGLNQPQHFGDGTRLSIL.

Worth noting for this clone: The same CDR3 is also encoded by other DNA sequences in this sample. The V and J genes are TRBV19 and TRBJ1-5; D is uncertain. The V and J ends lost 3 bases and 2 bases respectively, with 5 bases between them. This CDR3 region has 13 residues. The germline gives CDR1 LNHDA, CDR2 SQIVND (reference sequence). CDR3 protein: CASSISGNQPQHF. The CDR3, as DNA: TGTGCCAGTAGTATTTCGGGCAATCAGCCCCAGCATTTT.

The CDR3 loop is CASSFQGWETQYF. The CDR3, as DNA: TGTGCCAGCTCCTTCCAGGGGTGGGAGACCCAGTACTTC. The chain combines TRBV18 with TRBJ2-5; the D gene is possibly TRBD1 (6 bases). The V gene lost 6 bases and the J gene lost 5 bases, with 13 bases spanning the gap. The CDR3 is 13 residues long. Germline V CDR1 and CDR2: KGHSH, LQKENI.

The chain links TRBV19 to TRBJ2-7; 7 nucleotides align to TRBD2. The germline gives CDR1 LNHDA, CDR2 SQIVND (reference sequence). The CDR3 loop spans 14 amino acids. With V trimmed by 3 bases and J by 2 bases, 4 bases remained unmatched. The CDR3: CASSIGTTTYEQYF. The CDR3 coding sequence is TGTGCCAGTAGTATCGGGACTACGACCTACGAGCAGTACTTC.

The CDR3 nucleotides are TGTGCCAGCAGCTTAGCGCGGGGACAGCCCCAGCATTTT. As protein: CASSLARGQPQHF. The gene calls are TRBV7-9 and TRBJ1-5; D is unresolved. From germline, CDR1 is SEHNR and CDR2 FQNEAQ (reference sequence). The CDR3 runs 13 residues. V dropped 0 bases and J dropped 7 bases, with 7 bases sitting between them.

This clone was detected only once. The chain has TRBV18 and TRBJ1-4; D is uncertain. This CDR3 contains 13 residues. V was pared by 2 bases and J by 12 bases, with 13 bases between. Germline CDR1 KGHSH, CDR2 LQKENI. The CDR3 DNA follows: TGTGCCAGCTCACCATTGCCAGTTGGTGAACTGTTTTTT. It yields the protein CASSPLPVGELFF.

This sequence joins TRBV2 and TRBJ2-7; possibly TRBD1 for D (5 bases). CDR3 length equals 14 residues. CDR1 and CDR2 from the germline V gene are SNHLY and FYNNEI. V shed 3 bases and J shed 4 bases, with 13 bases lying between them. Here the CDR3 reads CASSDLGVLYEQYF. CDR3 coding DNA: TGTGCCAGCAGTGATCTAGGGGTGTTGTACGAGCAGTACTTC.

CDR3: CASSSWTGETQYF. The CDR3 region has the DNA TGTGCCAGCAGCTCTTGGACAGGGGAGACCCAGTACTTC. The genes are TRBV6-5 and TRBJ2-5, with TRBD1 identical over 8 bases. The CDR3 loop spans 13 amino acids. Germline loops: CDR1 MNHEY, CDR2 SVGAGI. Germline trimming cut 6 bases from V and 5 bases from J; bases unmatched to any gene: 5.

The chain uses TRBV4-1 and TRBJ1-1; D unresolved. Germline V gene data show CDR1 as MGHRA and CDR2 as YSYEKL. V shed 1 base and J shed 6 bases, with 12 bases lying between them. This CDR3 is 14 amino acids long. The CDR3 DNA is TGCGCCAGCAGCCAAGGTCCGGTACCCCCTGAAGCTTTCTTT. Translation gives CASSQGPVPPEAFF.

Here the CDR3 reads CASSFSSGRGGSDTQYF. The DNA for the CDR3 is TGTGCCAGCAGCTTTTCTAGCGGGAGAGGAGGCTCAGATACGCAGTATTTT. J is TRBJ2-3 and V is TRBV7-2; 10 bases line up with TRBD2. CDR1 is SGHTA and CDR2 is FQGNSA in the germline V gene. This CDR3 spans 17 amino acids. J was trimmed by 4 bases and V by 3 bases; bases with no gene match: 10.